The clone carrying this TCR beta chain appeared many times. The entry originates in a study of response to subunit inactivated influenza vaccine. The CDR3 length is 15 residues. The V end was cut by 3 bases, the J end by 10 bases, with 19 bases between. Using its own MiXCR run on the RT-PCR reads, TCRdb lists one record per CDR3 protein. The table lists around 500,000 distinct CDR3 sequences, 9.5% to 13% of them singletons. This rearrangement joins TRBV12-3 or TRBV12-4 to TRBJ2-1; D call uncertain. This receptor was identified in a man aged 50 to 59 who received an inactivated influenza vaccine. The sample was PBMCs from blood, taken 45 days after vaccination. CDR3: CASSFSRIANSEQFF. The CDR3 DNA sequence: TGTGCCAGCAGTTTTAGCCGGATCGCTAATAGCGAGCAGTTCTTC.